Shown below are 2 T cell receptor beta chains from a single sample sequenced in a study of graft-versus-host responses after intestinal transplantation. The method was immunoSEQ multiplex PCR; TCRdb's version includes in-frame clones alone and lacks a portion of them. The table has 86,000 or so clones, 85% to 95% seen once. For these TCRs, the target antigens are not known. Sample: unstimulated CD8+ T cells sorted from spleen or lymph node cells, taken before intestinal transplant. These receptors were collected from a human donor who received an intestinal transplant.

J is TRBJ2-1 and V is TRBV10-2, with D uncertain. The CDR3 has 14 residues. The germline V and J ends were trimmed by 3 bases and 9 bases, with 15 bases remaining between them. Germline CDR1 WSHSY, CDR2 SAAADI. CDR3 nucleotide sequence: TGCGCCAGCAGTGAAATCGGGTCCGTCACTGAGCAGTTCTTC. Translating it yields CASSEIGSVTEQFF.

V usage is TRBV29-1 and J usage is TRBJ2-1, with 7 bases aligning to TRBD1. Per germline, CDR1 SQVTM and CDR2 ANQGSEA. V lost 7 bases to trimming and J lost 5 bases; unmatched junction nucleotides: 8. This CDR3 contains 13 residues. CDR3 amino acids: CSAVGTVDNEQFF. CDR3 sequence (DNA): TGCAGCGCCGTGGGGACAGTCGACAATGAGCAGTTCTTC.